These 24 T cell receptor beta chains share one sample of origin, sequenced in a study of T cell repertoires in cytomegalovirus infection. Each CDR3 protein is one row after TCRdb ran MiXCR on the reads. This sample has roughly 500,000 distinct CDR3 sequences; more than 15% occur once, and the top ten carry around 25%. Sequenced sample: CD8+ T cells from PBMCs. These TCRs come from a human donor in good health (CMV status not recorded). Some clones in this sample may be carry-over from other donors' samples.

This clonotype was seen at least ten times. The chain has TRBV7-3 and TRBJ2-3; D gene uncertain. Germline V lookup: CDR1 SGHTA, CDR2 FQGTGA. This CDR3 region has 15 residues. Trimming removed 0 bases from V and 3 bases from J, with 10 bases in between. The CDR3, as DNA: TGTGCCAGCAGCTTAACGCCCGCCGTAACAGATACGCAGTATTTT. Protein sequence: CASSLTPAVTDTQYF.

The chain uses TRBV4-2 and TRBJ1-5, with a possible D match to TRBD1 (6 bases). V lost 2 bases to trimming and J lost 5 bases, with 10 bases between them. The length of the CDR3 is 14 residues. From germline, CDR1 is LGHNA and CDR2 YNFKEQ. The CDR3 DNA sequence: TGTGCCAGCAGCCAATCACAGGGATATCAGCCCCAGCATTTT. Its protein is CASSQSQGYQPQHF.

The chain combines TRBV2 with TRBJ2-6, with D perhaps matching TRBD1 (5 bases). Germline V CDR1 and CDR2: SNHLY, FYNNEI. The CDR3 has 12 amino acids. The DNA for the CDR3 is TGTGGGGGCAGGACTGGGGCCAACGTCCTGACTTTC. Translated, it gives CGGRTGANVLTF.

J is TRBJ1-1 and V is TRBV4-1; D may be TRBD1 (6 bases). The CDR3 is 15 residues long. V was shortened by 1 base and J by 1 base, with 10 bases between the two germline ends. The germline gives CDR1 MGHRA, CDR2 YSYEKL. For the CDR3, the DNA is TGCGCCAGCAGCCAAGGGGACACCCGGAACACTGAAGCTTTCTTT. Its protein product is CASSQGDTRNTEAFF.

This clonotype has just a few counts. The CDR3, as DNA: TGTGCCAGCAGTTTCCGGGGAACAGGGTATGAAGCTTTCTTT. The encoded protein is CASSFRGTGYEAFF. The chain carries TRBV27 and TRBJ1-1; maybe TRBD1 (6 bases). The CDR3 runs 14 residues. The germline gives CDR1 MNHEY, CDR2 SMNVEV (reference sequence). V lost 3 bases and J lost 7, with 15 bases in between.

This clonotype was detected a few times. The chain recombines TRBV5-1 with TRBJ2-2, with D maybe TRBD2 (6 bases). CDR3 size: 13 residues. Germline assignment: CDR1 SGHRS and CDR2 YFSETQ. V dropped 6 bases and J dropped 5 bases, with 11 bases sitting between them. CDR3 coding DNA: TGCGCCAGCACCGGAGGGGAGACCGGGGAGCTGTTTTTT. This translates into CASTGGETGELFF.

This clonotype was counted ten times or more. The chain couples TRBV7-8 to TRBJ1-2; tentative D call: TRBD1 (6 bases). The V end lost 2 bases, the J end lost 3 bases, and 10 bases lay between the germline ends. Germline V gene lookup returns CDR1 SGHVS and CDR2 FQNEAQ. The CDR3 extends over 14 amino acids. The CDR3 sequence: CASSLYPGDYGYTF. In DNA, the CDR3 is TGTGCCAGCAGCTTATATCCAGGGGACTATGGCTACACCTTC.

This clonotype was observed many times. The chain carries TRBV2 and TRBJ1-2; TRBD1 might be the D (5 bases). The CDR3 runs to 11 residues. Germline V CDR1 and CDR2: SNHLY, FYNNEI. The CDR3 is CAIRQGDGYTF. CDR3 nucleotide sequence: TGTGCTATTAGGCAGGGCGATGGCTACACCTTC.

This chain connects TRBV5-6 to TRBJ1-4; 9 bases are a match to TRBD1. This CDR3 contains 15 residues. Germline assignment: CDR1 SGHDT and CDR2 YYEEEE. V gave up 4 bases and J gave up 8 bases; unmatched junction bases: 9. The CDR3 reads CASSPAGTGNEKLFF. The CDR3 DNA follows: TGTGCCAGCAGCCCAGCCGGGACAGGGAACGAAAAACTGTTTTTT.

This clonotype has ten or more counts. This chain connects TRBV7-9 to TRBJ2-7, with 10 bases that match TRBD2. The CDR3 loop spans 15 amino acids. Germline trimming cut 5 bases from V and 1 base from J; bases unmatched to any gene: 5. The germline V gene has CDR1 SEHNR and CDR2 FQNEAQ (reference sequence). The CDR3, as DNA: TGTGCCAGCAGCACTACTAGCGGGGCATCCTACGAGCAGTACTTC. Its translation is CASSTTSGASYEQYF.

At least ten counts were recorded for this clonotype. The chain is built from TRBV28 and TRBJ2-7, with D perhaps matching TRBD2 (6 bases). Germline V gives CDR1 MDHEN, CDR2 SYDVKM. The CDR3 has 16 residues. The V gene lost 7 bases and the J gene lost 7 bases, with 26 bases spanning the gap. CDR3: CASTLETFGAAGEQYF. In DNA, the CDR3 is TGTGCCAGCACCCTCGAAACTTTCGGAGCGGCGGGGGAGCAGTACTTC.

This clonotype was picked up a small number of times. V gene TRBV19 combines with J gene TRBJ1-2, with a possible D match to TRBD1 (6 bases). The CDR3 spans 11 residues. The germline V gene has CDR1 LNHDA and CDR2 SQIVND (reference sequence). Trimming stripped 8 bases from V and 6 bases from J, with 10 bases between. In DNA, the CDR3 is TGTGCCAGTCTTACAGGGAATGGCTACACCTTC. As protein: CASLTGNGYTF.

This chain links TRBV5-1 with TRBJ2-7; a possible D gene is TRBD2 (5 bases). The CDR3 is 14 amino acids. Per germline, CDR1 SGHRS and CDR2 YFSETQ. V was trimmed by 4 bases and J by 2 bases, leaving 13 bases between them. CDR3 nucleotide sequence: TGCGCCAGCAGCACCGGACTGTCACCCTACGAGCAGTACTTC. Translating it yields CASSTGLSPYEQYF.

In its sample, this clonotype was seen many times. V and J are TRBV6-6 and TRBJ2-3; D call uncertain. The V gene's germline CDR1 is MNHNY and CDR2 SVGAGI (reference sequence). Trimming took 1 base from V and 0 from J, leaving 5 bases between them. This CDR3 is 14 amino acids long. DNA for the CDR3: TGTGCCAGCAGTTACTTCTCTAGCACAGATACGCAGTATTTT. As protein: CASSYFSSTDTQYF.

This clonotype was seen ten or more times. This chain uses TRBV12-3 or TRBV12-4 with TRBJ1-5; D is unclear. The germline V and J ends were trimmed by 5 bases and 6 bases, with 17 bases remaining between them. This CDR3 contains 15 residues. CDR3 amino acids: CASSPTLGFGQPQHF. Here the CDR3 DNA reads TGTGCCAGCAGTCCCACCCTCGGGTTTGGTCAGCCCCAGCATTTT.

In regard to this clonotype: The conserved closing phenylalanine or tryptophan is absent in this CDR3, likely reflecting a read error. The CDR3, as DNA: TGTGCCAGCAGTTTCTACTTGGGCGGGACCCCCCGGGAGACCCAGTACTTA. As protein: CASSFYLGGTPRETQYL. The genes are TRBV28 and TRBJ2-5; a possible D gene is TRBD2 (6 bases). CDR3 length equals 17 residues. The germline gives CDR1 MDHEN, CDR2 SYDVKM. V was clipped by 3 bases and J by 5 bases, with 22 bases between them.

The V gene is TRBV27, the J gene TRBJ1-5; D is unresolved. This CDR3 is 14 amino acids long. The V gene lost 3 bases and the J gene lost 4 bases, with 10 bases spanning the gap. The V gene's germline CDR1 is MNHEY and CDR2 SMNVEV (reference sequence). CDR3: CASSFLGSNQPQHF. CDR3 coding DNA: TGTGCCAGCAGTTTCCTAGGGAGTAATCAGCCCCAGCATTTT.

This clonotype was observed at least ten times. J is TRBJ2-7 and V is TRBV7-9; no reliable D call. Germline V lookup: CDR1 SEHNR, CDR2 FQNEAQ (reference sequence). The CDR3 has 16 amino acids. Trimming left V 0 bases short and J 4 bases short, with 16 bases between. CDR3 residues: CASSLAGPPSPYEQYF. Written as DNA, the CDR3 is TGTGCCAGCAGCTTAGCAGGGCCCCCCAGCCCATACGAGCAGTACTTC.

The chain links TRBV6-5 to TRBJ2-2; D uncertain. This CDR3 spans 13 amino acids. The germline V gene encodes CDR1 MNHEY and CDR2 SVGAGI. With 6 bases removed from V and 5 bases from J, the gap between germline ends came to 10 bases. Written as DNA, the CDR3 is TGTGCCAGCAGACCACTTAATACCGGGGAGCTGTTTTTT. Its translation: CASRPLNTGELFF.

Many counts were recorded for this clonotype. The chain couples TRBV7-9 to TRBJ2-7, with TRBD2 matching over 8 bases. Germline values: CDR1 SEHNR, CDR2 FQNEAQ (reference sequence). The CDR3 length is 16 residues. With 9 bases clipped from V and 2 bases from J, the junction kept 15 bases outside the gene matches. CDR3 region: CASPPSGAGAPYEQYF. The DNA for the CDR3 is TGTGCCAGTCCTCCCAGCGGAGCGGGGGCTCCCTACGAGCAGTACTTC.

V and J are TRBV28 and TRBJ2-3; no definite D call. The germline V and J ends were trimmed by 6 bases and 0 bases, with 13 bases remaining between them. The germline CDR1 and CDR2 sequences are MDHEN and SYDVKM. The CDR3 runs 15 residues. The CDR3 bases are TGTGCCAGCAGCCCTTCCGACACTAGCACAGATACGCAGTATTTT. Protein product: CASSPSDTSTDTQYF.

This clonotype was counted ten times or more. The chain recombines TRBV2 with TRBJ2-1, with 7 bases aligning to TRBD2. Trimming removed 2 bases from V and 6 bases from J; junction bases left unmatched: 7. The CDR3 has 15 residues. Germline V gives CDR1 SNHLY, CDR2 FYNNEI. The CDR3 DNA follows: TGTGCCAGCAGTGAATCGGGGGAGGGCCTCAATGAGCAGTTCTTC. Its translation is CASSESGEGLNEQFF.

This clonotype was seen a few times. The chain employs TRBV20-1 and TRBJ2-7; the match to TRBD1 covers 8 bases. Trimming at V came to 6 bases and at J to 0 bases, leaving 4 bases not matched to a gene. This CDR3 comprises 13 residues. Germline V lookup: CDR1 DFQATT, CDR2 SNEGSKA (reference sequence). The CDR3 nucleotides are TGCAGTGCCCGGGGACAGGACTCCTACGAGCAGTACTTC. Translating it yields CSARGQDSYEQYF.

This chain links TRBV11-2 with TRBJ1-2; D is ambiguous. Trimming removed 6 bases at V and 7 bases at J, with 12 bases between. The CDR3 loop spans 12 amino acids. Germline V gives CDR1 SGHAT, CDR2 FQNNGV. CDR3 protein: CASRSGGGGYTF. CDR3 nucleotide sequence: TGTGCCAGCAGATCTGGAGGCGGTGGCTACACCTTC.